The 28 T cell receptor beta chains in this list originate from one sample, sequenced in a study of blood T cell repertoires in COVID-19. Only in-frame clones appear in the TCRdb table, and some are missing; sequencing was by immunoSEQ multiplex PCR. The sample has a few hundred thousand clones, under 90% seen once. The sequencing sample was made of peripheral blood. All receptors derive from a woman aged 80 or over with active or convalescent COVID-19.

The chain carries TRBV6-5 and TRBJ1-5; the D gene is possibly TRBD1 (6 bases). This CDR3 comprises 13 residues. Between the trimmed V and J ends, which lost 11 bases and 6 bases, there was a span of 17 bases. The germline V gene has CDR1 MNHEY and CDR2 SVGAGI. CDR3 region: CALGQKTSQPQHF. Written as DNA, the CDR3 is TGTGCCCTAGGACAGAAAACCAGTCAGCCCCAGCATTTT.

V is TRBV18 and J is TRBJ2-7; a possible D gene is TRBD1 (6 bases). This CDR3 contains 14 residues. Trimming stripped 6 bases from V and 4 bases from J, with 16 bases between. The germline CDR1 and CDR2 sequences are KGHSH and LQKENI. CDR3 amino acids: CASSPADRRYEQYF. For the CDR3, the DNA is TGTGCCAGCTCCCCCGCCGACAGGCGTTACGAGCAGTACTTC.

The gene calls are TRBV12-5 and TRBJ1-4, with no clear D. Germline V gene lookup returns CDR1 LGHNT and CDR2 FRNRAP. The CDR3 spans 17 residues. Trimming left V 1 base short and J 4 bases short, with 16 bases between. This CDR3 reads CASGLGHEGELNEKLFF. The CDR3, as DNA: TGTGCTAGTGGTTTGGGCCACGAGGGTGAACTTAATGAAAAACTGTTTTTT.

The rearrangement uses TRBV11-2 and TRBJ2-3, with 7 bases identical to TRBD1. Per germline, CDR1 SGHAT and CDR2 FQNNGV. The CDR3 sequence is 15 residues long. V shed 7 bases and J 3 bases; nucleotides not matched to a gene: 10. DNA for the CDR3: TGTGCCAGCAAAAAAATAGGGGGCTCGACAGATACGCAGTATTTT. Protein sequence: CASKKIGGSTDTQYF. Looking up the rest from reference TRBV11-2 and TRBJ2-3 gives the full variable domain: EAGVAQSPRYKIIEKRQSVAFWCNPISGHATLYWYQQILGQGPKLLIQFQNNGVVDDSQLPKDRFSAERLKGVDSTLKIQPAKLEDSAVYLCASKKIGGSTDTQYFGPGTRLTVL.

The V call is TRBV9, the J call TRBJ2-1; D remains ambiguous. Trimming removed 0 bases at V and 7 bases at J, with 8 bases between. The CDR3 consists of 13 residues. Germline V gene lookup returns CDR1 SGDLS and CDR2 YYNGEE. Here the CDR3 DNA reads TGTGCCAGCAGCGTAGCCCGGGTAAATGAGCAGTTCTTC. Its protein product is CASSVARVNEQFF.

The chain employs TRBV5-1 and TRBJ1-1, with 7 bases identical to TRBD1. Trimming at V came to 4 bases and at J to 4 bases, leaving 7 bases not matched to a gene. CDR3 length: 14 residues. CDR1 and CDR2 from the germline V gene are SGHRS and YFSETQ. The chain's CDR3 is CASSPRGVGTEAFF. In DNA form, the CDR3 reads TGCGCCAGCAGCCCCAGGGGGGTCGGCACTGAAGCTTTCTTT.

This clone came up once. The chain combines TRBV11-2 with TRBJ2-1; TRBD2 agrees at 13 bases. The CDR3 sequence is 13 residues long. Germline trimming cut 8 bases from V and 10 bases from J; bases unmatched to any gene: 5. Germline-derived CDR1 and CDR2 are SGHAT and FQNNGV. DNA for the CDR3: TGTGCCAGCGAACTAGCGGGGGGGCAAGAGCAGTTCTTC. Amino acid sequence: CASELAGGQEQFF.

The chain links TRBV10-3 to TRBJ2-1, with 8 positions matching TRBD2. Germline-derived CDR1 and CDR2 are ENHRY and SYGVKD. With V trimmed by 2 bases and J by 5 bases, 5 bases remained unmatched. This CDR3 has 15 residues. CDR3 nucleotides: TGTGCCATCAGTGAGGGGCTAGCGGGCGACAATGAGCAGTTCTTC. Protein: CAISEGLAGDNEQFF.

The gene calls are TRBV3-1 (or the pseudogene TRBV3-2) and TRBJ1-2, with a tentative D call TRBD1 (5 bases). Germline V gene lookup returns CDR1 LGHDT and CDR2 YNNKEL (reference sequence). The CDR3 loop spans 12 amino acids. Trimming left V 5 bases short and J 8 bases short, with 12 bases between. CDR3 loop: CASSAPGHGYTF. CDR3 nucleotides: TGTGCCAGCAGCGCCCCAGGGCACGGCTACACCTTC.

This chain links TRBV15 with TRBJ1-6; tentative D call: TRBD1 (5 bases). Germline lookup yields CDR1 LNHNV and CDR2 YYDKDF (reference sequence). The V end lost 3 bases, the J end lost 4 bases, and 13 bases lay between the germline ends. The CDR3 runs to 16 residues. CDR3 DNA: TGTGCCACCAGCAGCCTGGACACCCCGTATAATTCACCCCTCCACTTT. It translates to CATSSLDTPYNSPLHF.

This chain uses TRBV6-2 or TRBV6-3 with TRBJ2-3; 14 bases map to TRBD2. Germline-derived CDR1 and CDR2 are MNHEY and SVGEGT. The trim removed 7 bases at V and 7 bases at J, leaving 19 bases unmatched. This CDR3 is built from 19 residues. The CDR3 reads CASNPTSGGALGQFNTQYF. The CDR3, as DNA: TGTGCCAGCAACCCGACTAGCGGGGGGGCCCTCGGCCAATTTAATACGCAGTATTTT.

This chain connects TRBV7-4 to TRBJ2-3, with D perhaps matching TRBD1 (6 bases). Trimming removed 1 base at V and 2 bases at J, with 16 bases between. Germline values: CDR1 SGHVT, CDR2 SQSDAQ. CDR3 length: 17 residues. Here the CDR3 reads CASSLDRDNPYTDTQYF. The CDR3, as DNA: TGTGCCAGCAGCTTAGACAGGGACAATCCCTACACAGATACGCAGTATTTT.

The chain combines TRBV6-5 with TRBJ2-5; 9 positions match TRBD1. This CDR3 spans 13 amino acids. With V trimmed by 5 bases and J by 4 bases, 2 bases remained unmatched. In germline, CDR1 is MNHEY, CDR2 SVGAGI. CDR3 protein: CASSHRGRETQYF. The CDR3 nucleotides read TGTGCCAGCAGTCACAGGGGGCGAGAGACCCAGTACTTC.

Turning to this clone: The identical CDR3 is also encoded by other nucleotide sequences in the sample. The rearrangement uses TRBV5-5 and TRBJ2-3; 7 positions agree with TRBD1. Germline V gene lookup returns CDR1 SGHKS and CDR2 YYEKEE (reference sequence). V shed 0 bases, J shed 1 base, and the junction held 2 bases outside the gene matches. There are 15 residues in the CDR3. The DNA of the CDR3 is TGTGCCAGCAGCTTGGCTGGGACAGGCACAGATACGCAGTATTTT. This translates into CASSLAGTGTDTQYF. Complete variable domain (other parts from reference TRBV5-5 and TRBJ2-3): DAGVTQSPTHLIKTRGQQVTLRCSPISGHKSVSWYQQVLGQGPQFIFQYYEKEERGRGNFPDRFSARQFPNYSSELNVNALLLGDSALYLCASSLAGTGTDTQYFGPGTRLTVL.

This chain connects TRBV12-5 to TRBJ2-1; D not resolved. The CDR3 has 12 residues. Trimming shortened V by 6 bases and J by 4 bases, and 7 bases separated the two germline ends. In germline, CDR1 is LGHNT, CDR2 FRNRAP. The CDR3 reads CASGASYNEQFF. As DNA, the CDR3 is TGTGCTAGTGGGGCATCTTACAATGAGCAGTTCTTC.

The chain carries TRBV5-1 and TRBJ2-7, with 10 bases matching TRBD2. J lost 6 bases, V lost 1 base, and 16 bases had no gene match. CDR1 is SGHRS and CDR2 is YFSETQ in the germline V gene. The CDR3 runs to 18 residues. The CDR3 DNA reads as TGCGCCAGCAGCTTGACGTCTAGCGGGAGTGTAGTTCCGTCCGAGCAGTACTTC. It translates to CASSLTSSGSVVPSEQYF.

This clone was seen once. The rearrangement uses TRBV7-2 and TRBJ1-2; D uncertain. Germline lookup yields CDR1 SGHTA and CDR2 FQGNSA. The CDR3 extends over 12 amino acids. The V and J ends lost 0 bases and 10 bases respectively, with 9 bases between them. This CDR3 reads CASSLAVGLYTF. The CDR3, as DNA: TGTGCCAGCAGCTTAGCGGTTGGCCTCTACACCTTC.

The chain couples TRBV30 to TRBJ2-3; TRBD1 might be the D (6 bases). Germline V lookup: CDR1 GTSNPN, CDR2 SVGIG (reference sequence). The CDR3 has 16 residues. The germline V and J ends were trimmed by 3 bases and 4 bases, with 20 bases remaining between them. As DNA, the CDR3 is TGTGCCTGGAGCGATGGGATTGGGGGCATCGCAGATACGCAGTATTTT. Translated: CAWSDGIGGIADTQYF.

J is TRBJ2-5 and V is TRBV6-1; weak D call: TRBD1 (5 bases). This CDR3 comprises 14 residues. V lost 6 bases to trimming and J lost 1 base, with 12 bases between them. CDR1 MNHNS and CDR2 SASEGT come from the germline V gene. The CDR3 loop is CASSTTGTQETQYF. The CDR3 coding sequence is TGTGCCAGCAGCACCACAGGAACCCAAGAGACCCAGTACTTC.

This rearrangement joins TRBV7-5 to TRBJ2-1; the tabulated D call, TRBD2, remains unverified against the DNA. TRBV7-5 corresponds to a pseudogene. The CDR3 loop spans 16 amino acids. The CDR3 region is CARSLLGEKGRDEQFF. CDR3 DNA sequence: TGTGCCAGAAGCTTACTAGGCGAGAAAGGCCGCGATGAGCAGTTCTTC.

The chain couples TRBV3-1 (or the pseudogene TRBV3-2) to TRBJ2-3, with D perhaps TRBD1 (6 bases). Trimming removed 4 bases from V and 0 bases from J, with 14 bases in between. The length of the CDR3 is 16 residues. CDR1 is LGHDT and CDR2 is YNNKEL in the germline V gene (reference sequence). CDR3 nucleotides: TGTGCCAGCAGCCCCCACAGGGCCACTAGCACAGATACGCAGTATTTT. Translation: CASSPHRATSTDTQYF.

This clone was recorded only once. The chain couples TRBV6-2 or TRBV6-3 to TRBJ2-7, with TRBD2 as a possible D gene (6 bases). Germline values: CDR1 MNHEY, CDR2 SVGEGT. Trimming shortened V by 0 bases and J by 10 bases, and 10 bases separated the two germline ends. This CDR3 comprises 12 residues. The CDR3 sequence is CASSYSVGGQYF. The CDR3 nucleotides read TGTGCCAGCAGTTACTCCGTCGGGGGTCAGTACTTC.

This clone came up a few times. This chain links TRBV9 with TRBJ1-3; D is undetermined. The V end lost 4 bases, the J end lost 0 bases, and 14 bases lay between the germline ends. Germline CDR1 is SGDLS and CDR2 is YYNGEE. This CDR3 spans 16 amino acids. The CDR3 loop is CASSPTGLSSGNTIYF. CDR3 sequence (DNA): TGTGCCAGCAGCCCCACGGGATTAAGCTCTGGAAACACCATATATTTT.

The genes are TRBV7-8 and TRBJ1-2, with D perhaps TRBD1 (5 bases). This CDR3 spans 15 amino acids. From germline, CDR1 is SGHVS and CDR2 FQNEAQ. Trimming pared 5 bases from V and 5 bases from J, leaving 18 bases between. The CDR3 is CASSLERSTVYGYTF. In DNA form, the CDR3 reads TGTGCCAGCAGCCTAGAGAGGTCGACAGTATATGGCTACACCTTC.

The chain recombines TRBV28 with TRBJ2-4; 8 bases fit TRBD1. This CDR3 is built from 20 residues. Looked up from germline, CDR1 is MDHEN and CDR2 is SYDVKM. V lost 3 bases and J lost 0; bases outside the gene matches: 16. Here the CDR3 DNA reads TGTGCCAGCAGTTTCCTCGCGGCAGGGGGCGCGGGTCAAGCCAAAAACATTCAGTACTTC. Translation: CASSFLAAGGAGQAKNIQYF.

This rearrangement joins TRBV5-1 to TRBJ2-5; 9 nucleotides align to TRBD2. The CDR3 is made up of 17 amino acids. Germline V gene data show CDR1 as SGHRS and CDR2 as YFSETQ. Trimming took 0 bases from V and 5 from J; bases not matched to a gene: 11. This chain's CDR3 is CASSLGPAGGPEETQYF. Written as DNA, the CDR3 is TGCGCCAGCAGCTTGGGTCCGGCGGGAGGGCCGGAGGAGACCCAGTACTTC.

The chain is built from TRBV19 and TRBJ1-2, with D perhaps TRBD1 (5 bases). V lost 1 base and J 0 bases, leaving 9 bases between the germline ends. The CDR3 runs 15 residues. Germline V gives CDR1 LNHDA, CDR2 SQIVND (reference sequence). CDR3 DNA sequence: TGTGCCAGTAGTATAGCGGGGGGACCTAACTATGGCTACACCTTC. Protein product: CASSIAGGPNYGYTF. The whole variable domain, filled in from reference TRBV19 and TRBJ1-2, reads DGGITQSPKYLFRKEGQNVTLSCEQNLNHDAMYWYRQDPGQGLRLIYYSQIVNDFQKGDIAEGYSVSREKKESFPLTVTSAQKNPTAFYLCASSIAGGPNYGYTFGSGTRLTVV.

This clone has more than one count but fewer than ten. The V and J genes are TRBV5-4 and TRBJ2-7, with TRBD2 matching 10 bases. The V and J ends lost 3 bases and 5 bases, in that order; junction bases with no gene match: 5. Germline CDR1 and CDR2: SGHNT and YYREEE (reference sequence). There are 14 residues in the CDR3. The CDR3 region is CASSSSGRRDEQYF. In nucleotides, the CDR3 is TGTGCCAGCAGCTCTAGCGGGAGAAGGGACGAGCAGTACTTC.